These T cell receptor beta chains were read from a single sample in a study of blood T cell repertoires in COVID-19. Libraries were prepared by immunoSEQ multiplex PCR; TCRdb keeps only in-frame clonotypes and omits some of them. The sample lists around 170,000 clones; about 91% were seen once. The sequencing input was peripheral blood. The receptors were sampled from a woman aged 25 to 39 with acute or convalescent COVID-19. The CDR3 runs from the conserved cysteine through the conserved F or W. A row's size may be missing; if present it is once, few, many or a size class.

J,V,size,CDR3
TRBJ2-1,TRBV7-9,NA,CASSSGLYNEQFF
TRBJ2-7,TRBV23-1,NA,CASSLRTDYEQYF
TRBJ1-3,TRBV6-6,NA,CASSLQGVDTIYF
TRBJ1-6,TRBV7-8,once,CASSLGPGLQNSPLHF
TRBJ2-7,TRBV28,NA,CASGAQGAPGQGRYEQYF
TRBJ2-7,TRBV10-3,NA,CAIRSGDNYEQYF
TRBJ2-3,TRBV28,NA,CASSPIHYTQYF
TRBJ2-2,TRBV3-1/TRBV3-2,NA,CASSYRGQYTGELFF
TRBJ1-2,TRBV5-6,few,CASRTRTGGLGYTF
TRBJ2-7,TRBV5-1,NA,CASRRETSGYEQYF
TRBJ2-1,TRBV6-5,NA,CASTAVTVYNEQFF
TRBJ2-7,TRBV20-1,NA,CSAYSYEQYF
TRBJ2-5,TRBV6-5,NA,CASRDRGYETQYF
TRBJ2-5,TRBV23-1,NA,CASQGQGTIEETQYF
TRBJ2-5,TRBV11-2,NA,CASSLSEVKTQYF
TRBJ2-7,TRBV27,few,CASSLQGGIYEQYF
TRBJ2-3,TRBV25-1,NA,CASSEGTSGYTDTQYF
TRBJ2-7,TRBV11-2,NA,CASSDPGGNEQYF
TRBJ2-2,TRBV25-1,NA,CASSAWEYRLAGTGELFF
TRBJ2-1,TRBV3-1/TRBV3-2,once,CASSQGGSGRAGEQFF
TRBJ2-5,TRBV7-8,NA,CASSPRDGSYRVETQYF
TRBJ2-2,TRBV28,NA,CASSSTNTGELFF
TRBJ2-7,TRBV5-5,once,CASSLGVYEQYF
TRBJ1-5,TRBV28,NA,CASSLGQAYQPQHF